This T cell receptor (beta chain) is drawn from a study of T cell responses to AZD1222 COVID-19 vaccine. Across the study: Whether given at about 4 or about 12 weeks, second doses were pooled.

The assay was immunoSEQ multiplex PCR, and TCRdb's table has in-frame clones only and misses some. The sample contains some 80,000 clones, 86% of which appear only once. This clonotype originated in an adult in good health. The specimen comprised peripheral blood, sampled on day 0 of AZD1222 vaccination.

The CDR3 region is CSVQAGAYNEQFF. For the CDR3, the DNA is TGCAGCGTCCAAGCGGGAGCCTACAATGAGCAGTTCTTC. The chain joins TRBV29-1 to TRBJ2-1; 8 positions match TRBD2. This CDR3 is 13 amino acids long. V trimming: 6 bases; J trimming: 2 bases; junction bases outside the gene matches: 3. CDR1 is SQVTM and CDR2 is ANQGSEA in the germline V gene.